This entry is about one T cell receptor beta chain. Its antigen is currently unknown. The data were taken from a study of OX40 agonist ivuxolimab in advanced cancers. Points from the study as a whole: There was clonal expansion of CD4+ and CD8+ blood T cells by week 6 at 0.1 to 3.0 mg/kg.

The CDR3 contains 12 residues. The germline CDR1 and CDR2 sequences are SEHNR and FQNEAQ (reference sequence). V was trimmed by 5 bases and J by 4 bases, leaving 7 bases between them. TCRdb's copy holds only in-frame clones and misses some; the assay was immunoSEQ multiplex PCR. The sample has approximately 20,000 clones, around 89% seen once. The sequences come from CD4+ or CD8+ T cells sorted from blood, collected in a trial of the OX40 agonist ivuxolimab. The chain recombines TRBV7-9 with TRBJ2-3; possible D gene TRBD2, 5 bases. The sequence was obtained from an adult with an advanced solid tumor such as melanoma, head and neck, liver or kidney cancer. CDR3 sequence reads: CASSPGADTQYF. The CDR3 bases are TGTGCCAGCAGCCCCGGGGCAGATACGCAGTATTTT.